The text below deals with one T cell receptor beta chain. Its antigen is as yet unknown. This record belongs to a study of identical twins. Study results and limitations: Fewer insertions were carried by abundant cord blood beta clonotypes, but none was seen in memory repertoires. Twin pairs had excess sharing that was weaker in beta out-of-frame sequences.

Template switching added a universal primer binding site, and final cDNA carried unique molecular identifiers. TCRdb recomputed calls from the 5' RACE reads with MiXCR, one row per CDR3 protein. This table holds some 900,000 distinct CDR3 sequences, approximately 13% found once. Germline CDR1 SNHLY, CDR2 FYNNEI. The CDR3 has 14 amino acids. Trimming shortened V by 3 bases and J by 1 base, and 9 bases separated the two germline ends. These data are also associated with another study on yellow fever vaccine responses in identical twins.

The chain links TRBV2 to TRBJ2-5; D assignment may be TRBD1 or TRBD2 (5 bases each). The specimen was PBMCs. The TCR sequence derives from a woman younger than 30 in good health. CDR3 bases: TGTGCCAGCAGTGACGGGGCCTCCCAAGAGACCCAGTACTTC. The encoded protein is CASSDGASQETQYF.